The 29 T cell receptor beta chains below come from one sample, sequenced in a study of response to subunit inactivated influenza vaccine (dated by TCRdb to the late 2010s). The library relied on RT-PCR. Data came from an Illumina HiSeq 2500. Using fastp trimming at Q25 and MiXCR clonotype assembly, TCRdb reanalyzed the public sequencing data and kept in-frame beta chains. Rows matching on CDR3 protein sequence are summarized as one entry with the most common DNA and genes. The sample contains some 550,000 distinct CDR3 sequences, under 30% of them found a single time. Of the sample, about 2.8% falls within the top ten clones. The sample was also reused in another study, on T cells expressing NK-cell markers. The second source states: The TCR beta cDNA libraries were made using 5'RACE template switching, a step that added both a universal primer site and unique molecular identifiers.

The sample here was CD4+ T cells sorted from PBMCs, taken about 12 days after vaccination. The receptors stem from a man aged 45 to 65 who received an inactivated influenza vaccine. Donor details come from another sample of the same person, matched by shared clones.

This clonotype was recorded many times. The chain recombines TRBV15 with TRBJ2-1; D is undetermined. The CDR3 runs 12 residues. CDR1 and CDR2 (germline): LNHNV, YYDKDF (reference sequence). V lost 3 bases and J 8 bases, leaving 8 bases between the germline ends. Here the CDR3 DNA reads TGTGCCACCAGCAGGCTGTACGATGAGCAGTTCTTC. Amino acid sequence: CATSRLYDEQFF.

This chain uses TRBV19 with TRBJ2-5; 9 bases agree with TRBD2. V dropped 6 bases and J dropped 5; count of bases not matched to a gene: 10. CDR3 length: 15 amino acids. Germline V gene sequence: CDR1 LNHDA, CDR2 SQIVND (reference sequence). In DNA, the CDR3 is TGTGCCAGTAGGCGCGGGGGGGCCTTGTCGGAGACCCAGTACTTC. Residues: CASRRGGALSETQYF.

V is TRBV3-1 and J is TRBJ2-5; tentative D call: TRBD1 (6 bases). Germline V lookup: CDR1 LGHDT, CDR2 YNNKEL (reference sequence). Trimming took off 2 bases at V and 7 bases at J, with 14 bases between the two ends. The CDR3 is made up of 14 amino acids. CDR3 DNA: TGTGCCAGCAGCCAAAAGTGGGACACTGGGACCCAGTACTTC. This encodes CASSQKWDTGTQYF.

This chain joins TRBV11-2 and TRBJ1-3; 7 nucleotides align to TRBD1. Germline values: CDR1 SGHAT, CDR2 FQNNGV. The CDR3 is 15 amino acids. Trimming took 4 bases from V and 8 from J; bases not matched to a gene: 11. This chain's CDR3 is CASSSLGTARDTIYF. In DNA, the CDR3 is TGTGCCAGCAGCTCACTGGGGACAGCCCGGGACACCATATATTTT.

The chain combines TRBV2 with TRBJ1-6; D not resolved. Deletions cut 6 bases from V and 12 bases from J, with 15 bases between. CDR1 and CDR2 (germline): SNHLY, FYNNEI. This CDR3 spans 13 amino acids. CDR3 nucleotides: TGTGCCAGCAGAAACACGGCAGGTGGACCCCTCCACTTT. It yields the protein CASRNTAGGPLHF.

The rearrangement joins TRBV29-1 to TRBJ1-5, with D perhaps TRBD1 (6 bases). Trimming removed 6 bases from V and 4 bases from J, with 13 bases in between. CDR3 length equals 13 residues. Germline loops: CDR1 SQVTM, CDR2 ANQGSEA. The CDR3 nucleotides are TGCAGCGTCGGGGACAATAGGAATCAGCCCCAGCATTTT. This sequence encodes CSVGDNRNQPQHF.

This rearrangement joins TRBV5-1 to TRBJ2-1, with TRBD2 matching over 10 bases. Germline V gene data show CDR1 as SGHRS and CDR2 as YFSETQ. This CDR3 is 18 amino acids long. V dropped 0 bases and J dropped 0; count of bases not matched to a gene: 6. The CDR3 loop reads CASSLGGSGGISYNEQFF. The CDR3 nucleotides read TGCGCCAGCAGCTTGGGGGGTAGCGGGGGGATCTCCTACAATGAGCAGTTCTTC.

In nucleotides, the CDR3 is TGTGCCAGCAGTGACGCACCGGTGCGGGGCTACACCTTC. This encodes CASSDAPVRGYTF. V is TRBV6-6 and J is TRBJ1-2, with D unclear. There are 13 residues in the CDR3. Germline V CDR1 and CDR2: MNHNY, SVGAGI (reference sequence). The V end was cut by 5 bases, the J end by 8 bases, with 15 bases between.

V gene TRBV3-1 combines with J gene TRBJ2-5, with a tentative D call TRBD2 (6 bases). V was cut by 4 bases and J by 6 bases, with 15 bases left in between. Germline CDR1 reads LGHDT; CDR2 reads YNNKEL (reference sequence). This CDR3 contains 14 residues. The CDR3: CASSPLGGAKTQYF. The CDR3 bases are TGTGCCAGCAGCCCATTGGGCGGGGCGAAGACCCAGTACTTC.

CDR3 residues: CASSQELSETQYF. The DNA for the CDR3 is TGCGCCAGCAGCCAAGAATTGAGCGAGACCCAGTACTTC. This chain connects TRBV4-3 to TRBJ2-5; unclear D gene. The CDR3 spans 13 residues. Germline-derived CDR1 and CDR2 are LGHNA and YSLEER. V gave up 0 bases and J gave up 5 bases, with 7 bases separating them.

This clonotype was counted between two and nine times. The rearrangement uses TRBV5-1 and TRBJ2-5, with TRBD2 identical over 8 bases. The CDR3 is 15 amino acids. The J segment lost 5 bases and the V segment lost 6 bases, leaving 12 bases of the junction unmatched. Germline assignment: CDR1 SGHRS and CDR2 YFSETQ. CDR3 DNA: TGCGCCAGCATCCGATCGGGAGGGTTAGCGGAGACCCAGTACTTC. Its protein is CASIRSGGLAETQYF.

The chain recombines TRBV20-1 with TRBJ2-3, with 7 bases aligning to TRBD2. Germline V CDR1 and CDR2: DFQATT, SNEGSKA (reference sequence). The CDR3 contains 13 residues. V lost 3 bases, J lost 0 bases, and 0 bases stayed unmatched. The CDR3 loop is CSARRESTDTQYF. The CDR3, as DNA: TGCAGTGCTAGGCGGGAGAGCACAGATACGCAGTATTTT.

V gene TRBV7-2 combines with J gene TRBJ2-7; D is unclear. The V end lost 1 base, the J end lost 2 bases, and 12 bases lay between the germline ends. CDR3 length equals 15 residues. Germline V lookup: CDR1 SGHTA, CDR2 FQGNSA. This chain's CDR3 is CASSLVSAPTYEQYF. The CDR3 DNA follows: TGTGCCAGCAGCTTAGTCTCAGCTCCAACCTACGAGCAGTACTTC.

In this sample, this clonotype turned up a few times. This chain uses TRBV7-9 with TRBJ2-1; 8 bases align to TRBD2. The CDR3 covers 14 residues. With 6 bases clipped from V and 9 bases from J, the junction kept 10 bases outside the gene matches. Germline V gene sequence: CDR1 SEHNR, CDR2 FQNEAQ (reference sequence). The CDR3 nucleotides are TGTGCCAGCAGGACCGGGACTAGGGACTCTGAGCAGTTCTTC. Residues: CASRTGTRDSEQFF.

The chain joins TRBV4-2 to TRBJ2-5; 11 bases are a match to TRBD2. CDR1 and CDR2 (germline): LGHNA, YNFKEQ. The J segment lost 5 bases and the V segment lost 1 base, leaving 3 bases of the junction unmatched. This CDR3 has 15 amino acids. CDR3 region: CASSQAGLAVETQYF. DNA for the CDR3: TGTGCCAGCAGCCAAGCGGGACTAGCGGTGGAGACCCAGTACTTC.

This clonotype came up a few times. This chain joins TRBV7-9 and TRBJ1-5; 9 bases map to TRBD1. J gave up 2 bases and V 4 bases, and 6 bases lay outside the gene matches. CDR1 SEHNR and CDR2 FQNEAQ come from the germline V gene (reference sequence). The CDR3 covers 16 residues. The CDR3 coding sequence is TGTGCCAGCAGCTCCACAGGGGGCTTGGGCAATCAGCCCCAGCATTTT. The encoded protein is CASSSTGGLGNQPQHF.

This clonotype was seen only a few times. This chain connects TRBV20-1 to TRBJ2-1, with TRBD2 as a possible D gene (5 bases). CDR1 DFQATT and CDR2 SNEGSKA come from the germline V gene (reference sequence). This CDR3 has 11 amino acids. Trimming removed 3 bases at V and 10 bases at J, with 10 bases between. CDR3 bases: TGCAGTGCTAGTCTCGTAGCGGAGCAGTTCTTC. It codes for CSASLVAEQFF.

The chain joins TRBV7-3 to TRBJ2-7, with D possibly being TRBD1 (5 bases). The CDR3 loop spans 13 amino acids. V lost 4 bases and J 6 bases, leaving 13 bases between the germline ends. Germline CDR1 reads SGHTA; CDR2 reads FQGTGA. CDR3 loop: CASSYGAGREQYF. The CDR3 nucleotides read TGTGCCAGCAGCTATGGGGCTGGCCGCGAGCAGTACTTC. The full variable domain, with the rest looked up from reference TRBV7-3 and TRBJ2-7, is GAGVSQTPSNKVTEKGKYVELRCDPISGHTALYWYRQSLGQGPEFLIYFQGTGAADDSGLPNDRFFAVRPEGSVSTLKIQRTERGDSAVYLCASSYGAGREQYFGPGTRLTVT.

The rearrangement uses TRBV6-1 and TRBJ1-5, with D possibly TRBD1 on 6 matching bases. The CDR3 runs to 13 residues. V was pared by 6 bases and J by 4 bases, with 10 bases between. Germline-derived CDR1 and CDR2 are MNHNS and SASEGT. The CDR3, as DNA: TGTGCCAGCAGGGGGGGCAGTAATCAGCCCCAGCATTTT. This gives the protein CASRGGSNQPQHF.

This clonotype has a handful of counts. The chain joins TRBV12-3 or TRBV12-4 to TRBJ2-7, with D possibly being TRBD2 (6 bases). The CDR3 extends over 12 amino acids. V was pared by 2 bases and J by 7 bases, with 9 bases between. The CDR3 DNA follows: TGTGCCAGCAGTTTACGGGAGAATGAGCAGTACTTC. Translation gives CASSLRENEQYF.

This clonotype was seen a handful of times. This sequence joins TRBV7-6 and TRBJ2-7, with a possible D match to TRBD1 (6 bases). The CDR3 runs 15 residues. V dropped 1 base and J dropped 1 base, with 11 bases sitting between them. Germline values: CDR1 SGHVS, CDR2 FNYEAQ. The CDR3 sequence: CASSLGTDPSYEQYF. Here the CDR3 DNA reads TGTGCCAGCAGCTTAGGGACAGACCCTTCCTACGAGCAGTACTTC.

In its sample, this clonotype was seen a few times. The chain employs TRBV29-1 and TRBJ2-4, with a possible D match to TRBD1 (6 bases). This CDR3 comprises 15 residues. CDR1 is SQVTM and CDR2 is ANQGSEA in the germline V gene. V lost 7 bases and J lost 0, with 16 bases in between. The CDR3 here is CSASRQGLAKNIQYF. The CDR3 coding sequence is TGCAGCGCAAGCCGGCAGGGGCTAGCCAAAAACATTCAGTACTTC.

This clonotype appeared a few times. The chain uses TRBV6-2 or TRBV6-3 and TRBJ2-2, with D possibly TRBD2 on 6 matching bases. V shed 2 bases and J shed 0 bases, with 7 bases lying between them. The length of the CDR3 is 15 residues. The germline gives CDR1 MNHEY, CDR2 SVGEGT. CDR3 in amino acids: CASSYGTSNTGELFF. The CDR3 nucleotides read TGTGCCAGCAGTTACGGGACTTCGAACACCGGGGAGCTGTTTTTT.

The table lists this clonotype with a few counts. J is TRBJ2-6 and V is TRBV7-8; the D is unclear. Germline CDR1 and CDR2: SGHVS and FQNEAQ. V gave up 6 bases and J gave up 12 bases, with 18 bases separating them. This CDR3 contains 14 residues. The CDR3 DNA reads TGTGCCAGCAGTTCTGGTGACTTTGAGAGCGTCCTGACTTTC. This translates into CASSSGDFESVLTF.

This clonotype turned up a few times. The V and J genes are TRBV20-1 and TRBJ2-5, with no clear D. V was pared by 3 bases and J by 2 bases, with 16 bases between. Germline loops: CDR1 DFQATT, CDR2 SNEGSKA (reference sequence). CDR3 length: 15 amino acids. As DNA, the CDR3 is TGCAGTGCTAGTATTCGCAGGTTGGGTCAAGAGACCCAGTACTTC. Translating gives CSASIRRLGQETQYF.

This clonotype turned up a few times. This chain uses TRBV7-9 with TRBJ2-4; D might be TRBD2 (6 bases). This CDR3 is built from 14 residues. In germline, CDR1 is SEHNR, CDR2 FQNEAQ (reference sequence). V was cut by 3 bases and J by 8 bases, with 14 bases left in between. This CDR3 reads CASSLRDSRDIQYF. The DNA of the CDR3 is TGTGCCAGCAGCTTGCGGGACTCCCGAGACATTCAGTACTTC.

The chain recombines TRBV4-2 with TRBJ2-3; D might be TRBD1 or TRBD2, each matching 6 bases. Germline V gene data show CDR1 as LGHNA and CDR2 as YNFKEQ. This CDR3 spans 16 amino acids. Trimming took off 1 base at V and 1 base at J, with 12 bases between the two ends. CDR3 region: CASSQVSGAGTDTQYF. The CDR3 region has the DNA TGTGCCAGCAGCCAAGTGTCGGGGGCAGGCACAGATACGCAGTATTTT.

This clonotype came up a few times. The gene calls are TRBV28 and TRBJ2-4, with 7 bases that match TRBD1. This CDR3 is 20 amino acids long. V gave up 2 bases and J gave up 1 base; unmatched junction bases: 17. CDR1 and CDR2 from the germline V gene are MDHEN and SYDVKM. The CDR3: CASSLVQGHKGSYAKNIQYF. The CDR3 nucleotides are TGTGCCAGCAGTTTAGTACAGGGGCATAAAGGATCCTATGCCAAAAACATTCAGTACTTC.

A note on this clonotype: The junction and the germline gene differ at one end; a read error may be behind it. This chain joins TRBV4-3 and TRBJ1-4; the match to TRBD1 covers 7 bases. The CDR3 extends over 16 amino acids. Germline assignment: CDR1 LGHNA and CDR2 YSLEER. CDR3 residues: CASSRDRFATNEKLSF. In DNA form, the CDR3 reads TGCGCCAGCAGCCGGGACAGATTTGCAACTAATGAAAAACTGTCTTTT.